Listed below are T cell receptor beta chains from one sample, sequenced in a study of cytomegalovirus exposure and HLA in healthy donors. Method: immunoSEQ multiplex PCR; TCRdb's copy keeps in-frame clones and lacks some. The table lists about 140,000 clones, over 75% of them singletons. The sample taken for sequencing was PBMCs. These receptors were taken from a woman aged 40 to 55 in good health and CMV-seronegative. The CDR3 runs from the conserved cysteine through the conserved F or W.

v_gene: TRBV28
j_gene: TRBJ1-2
CDR3aa: CASSSVGGANYGYTF

v_gene: TRBV6-5
j_gene: TRBJ2-2
CDR3aa: CASRGPFTGELFF

v_gene: TRBV10-1
j_gene: TRBJ2-5
CDR3aa: CVSSDGTGETQYF

v_gene: TRBV9
j_gene: TRBJ2-3
CDR3aa: CASSPSGWRTDTQYF

v_gene: TRBV5-6
j_gene: TRBJ1-1
CDR3aa: CASSGRGTGEAFF

v_gene: TRBV28
j_gene: TRBJ2-7
CDR3aa: CASSPPALGTGKYEQYF

v_gene: TRBV5-1
j_gene: TRBJ2-1
CDR3aa: CASSLSIGTINEQFF

v_gene: TRBV5-1
j_gene: TRBJ2-5
CDR3aa: CASSSERGGQETQYF

v_gene: TRBV5-6
j_gene: TRBJ2-7
CDR3aa: CASSLRREFSYEQYF

v_gene: TRBV6-5
j_gene: TRBJ1-2
CDR3aa: CASSLTGQGYGYTF

v_gene: TRBV7-6
j_gene: TRBJ2-1
CDR3aa: CASSLVPTSGRIYNEQFF

v_gene: TRBV4-1
j_gene: TRBJ2-7
CDR3aa: CASSQGGDAPYEQYF

v_gene: TRBV28
j_gene: TRBJ2-3
CDR3aa: CASSLSGGRDTQYF

v_gene: TRBV4-1
j_gene: TRBJ2-1
CDR3aa: CASSQPYLTQGNEQFF

v_gene: TRBV5-1
j_gene: TRBJ2-7
CDR3aa: CASSSHASSGSSYEQYF

v_gene: TRBV4-1
j_gene: TRBJ1-5
CDR3aa: CASSQDLAGGGSNQPQHF

v_gene: TRBV21-1
j_gene: TRBJ2-5
CDR3aa: CASSKGDSQETQYF

v_gene: TRBV5-4
j_gene: TRBJ2-3
CDR3aa: CASSFSVTSTDTQYF

v_gene: TRBV5-4
j_gene: TRBJ2-3
CDR3aa: CASSFGGASTDTQYF

v_gene: TRBV28
j_gene: TRBJ1-1
CDR3aa: CASARSPGNTEAFF

v_gene: TRBV6-5
j_gene: TRBJ2-4
CDR3aa: CASSYSRPPGNIQYF

v_gene: TRBV7-2
j_gene: TRBJ1-2
CDR3aa: CASSAGAGGYTF

v_gene: TRBV7-8
j_gene: TRBJ1-4
CDR3aa: CASSLLGPGLNDATNEKLFF

v_gene: TRBV27
j_gene: TRBJ2-3
CDR3aa: CASSFQWTHTSGSRYF

v_gene: TRBV6-5
j_gene: TRBJ1-5
CDR3aa: CASRSGTNQPQHF

v_gene: TRBV10-3
j_gene: TRBJ1-5
CDR3aa: CAISPGQVDQPQHF

v_gene: TRBV5-1
j_gene: TRBJ1-1
CDR3aa: CASSLSSGGPSEAFF

v_gene: TRBV7-2
j_gene: TRBJ1-1
CDR3aa: CASRVGQGMNTEAFF

v_gene: TRBV11-1
j_gene: TRBJ1-1
CDR3aa: CASSLGGTLNTEAFF